Listed here is a single T cell receptor beta chain. These data belong to a study of cytomegalovirus exposure and HLA in healthy donors. This table comes from immunoSEQ multiplex PCR, and its TCRdb copy is limited to in-frame clones, with some not included. This table holds some 43,000 clones, approximately 90% found once. The CDR3 contains 13 residues. The V and J ends lost 4 bases and 4 bases respectively, with 9 bases between them. Germline V gene lookup returns CDR1 SGHRS and CDR2 YFSETQ. What was sequenced was PBMCs. The TCR comes from a man in his late teens or twenties in good health and CMV-seronegative. This chain links TRBV5-1 with TRBJ2-1, with D perhaps TRBD1 (5 bases). The CDR3 protein is CASSHDRYNEQFF. CDR3 nucleotides: TGCGCCAGCAGCCACGACAGATACAATGAGCAGTTCTTC.